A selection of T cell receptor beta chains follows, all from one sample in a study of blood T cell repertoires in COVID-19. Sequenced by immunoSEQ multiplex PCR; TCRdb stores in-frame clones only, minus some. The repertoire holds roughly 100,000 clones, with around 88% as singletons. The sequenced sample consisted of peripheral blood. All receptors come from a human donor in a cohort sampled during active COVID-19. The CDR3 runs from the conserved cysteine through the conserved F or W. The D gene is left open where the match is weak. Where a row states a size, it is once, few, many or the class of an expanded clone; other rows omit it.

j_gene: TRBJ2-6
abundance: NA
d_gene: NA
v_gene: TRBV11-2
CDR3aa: CASSFTGGRSGANVLTF
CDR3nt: TGTGCCAGCAGCTTTACGGGGGGCCGCTCTGGGGCCAACGTCCTGACTTTC

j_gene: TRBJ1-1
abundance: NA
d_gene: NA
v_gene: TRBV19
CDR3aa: CASSTSAREAFF
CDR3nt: TGTGCCAGTAGTACCTCGGCGAGGGAAGCTTTCTTT

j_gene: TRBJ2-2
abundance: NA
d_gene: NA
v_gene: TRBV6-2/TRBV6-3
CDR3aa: CASSLTSGTGTGELFF
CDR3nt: TGTGCCAGCAGTTTAACTAGCGGGACAGGGACCGGGGAGCTGTTTTTT

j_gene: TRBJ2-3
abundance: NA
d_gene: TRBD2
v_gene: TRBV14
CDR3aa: CASSPPRRLAGLDTQYF
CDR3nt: TGTGCCAGCAGCCCCCCCCGGAGACTAGCGGGTTTAGATACGCAGTATTTT

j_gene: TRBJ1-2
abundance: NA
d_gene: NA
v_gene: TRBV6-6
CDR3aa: CASTPTPGLPDGYTF
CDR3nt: TGTGCCAGCACCCCGACGCCAGGACTCCCGGATGGCTACACCTTC

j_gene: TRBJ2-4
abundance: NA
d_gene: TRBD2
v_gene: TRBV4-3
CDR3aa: CASSQGALARENIQYF
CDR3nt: TGCGCCAGCAGCCAAGGAGCACTAGCGAGGGAAAACATTCAGTACTTC

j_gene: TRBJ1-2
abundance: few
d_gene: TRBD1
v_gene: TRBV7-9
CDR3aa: CAIEDRGLGFGYTF
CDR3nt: TGTGCCATTGAGGACAGGGGGCTGGGGTTTGGCTACACCTTC

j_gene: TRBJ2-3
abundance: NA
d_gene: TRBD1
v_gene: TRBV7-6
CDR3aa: CASSRRDRGTDTQYF
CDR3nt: TGTGCCAGCAGCCGCCGGGACAGGGGAACAGATACGCAGTATTTT

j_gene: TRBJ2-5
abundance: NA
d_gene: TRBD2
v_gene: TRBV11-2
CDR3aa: CASSLALELAGGLETQYF
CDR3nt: TGTGCCAGCAGCTTAGCGCTAGAACTAGCGGGGGGATTGGAGACCCAGTACTTC

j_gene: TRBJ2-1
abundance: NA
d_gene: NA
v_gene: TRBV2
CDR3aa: CATGGDSVVGEQFF
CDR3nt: TGTGCCACCGGCGGGGACAGCGTTGTGGGTGAGCAGTTCTTC

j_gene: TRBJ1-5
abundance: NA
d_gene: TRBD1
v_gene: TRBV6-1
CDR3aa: CASSEAMRTGRDQPQHF
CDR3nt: TGTGCCAGCAGTGAAGCCATGCGGACAGGTAGGGATCAGCCCCAGCATTTT

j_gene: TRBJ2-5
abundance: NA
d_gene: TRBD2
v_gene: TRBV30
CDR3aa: CAWSTGTSGGQETQYF
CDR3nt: TGTGCCTGGAGTACGGGGACTAGCGGGGGGCAAGAGACCCAGTACTTC

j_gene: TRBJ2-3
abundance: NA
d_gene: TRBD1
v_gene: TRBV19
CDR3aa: CASSIVARQGGLTDTQYF
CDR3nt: TGTGCCAGTAGTATAGTGGCCCGACAGGGTGGGTTGACAGATACGCAGTATTTT

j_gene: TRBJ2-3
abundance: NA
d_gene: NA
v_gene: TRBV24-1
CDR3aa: CATSDFAGRGDTQYF
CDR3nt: TGTGCCACCAGTGATTTCGCGGGACGGGGCGATACGCAGTATTTT

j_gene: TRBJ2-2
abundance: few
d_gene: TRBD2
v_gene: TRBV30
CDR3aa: CAWSGVAGTGELFF
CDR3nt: TGTGCCTGGAGTGGGGTAGCGGGGACCGGGGAGCTGTTTTTT

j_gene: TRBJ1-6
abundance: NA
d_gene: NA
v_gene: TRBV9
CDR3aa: CASSENPGLANSPLHF
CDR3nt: TGTGCCAGCAGCGAGAACCCGGGACTCGCGAATTCACCCCTCCACTTT

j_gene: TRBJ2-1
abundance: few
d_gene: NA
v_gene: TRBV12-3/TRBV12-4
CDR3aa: CASRGLSYNEQFF
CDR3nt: TGTGCCAGCAGGGGGCTCTCCTACAATGAGCAGTTCTTC

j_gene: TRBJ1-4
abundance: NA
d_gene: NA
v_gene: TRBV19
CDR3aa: CASSSQTVTTNEKLFF
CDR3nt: TGTGCCAGTAGTTCACAGACAGTTACAACTAATGAAAAACTGTTTTTT

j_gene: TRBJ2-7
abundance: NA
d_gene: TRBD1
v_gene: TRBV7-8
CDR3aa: CASSYRQGGYEQYF
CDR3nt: TGTGCCAGCAGCTACCGACAGGGGGGTTACGAGCAGTACTTC

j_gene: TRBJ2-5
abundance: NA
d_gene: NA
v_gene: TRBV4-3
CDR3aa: CASSQDSSGRETQYF
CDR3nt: TGCGCCAGCAGCCAAGATAGCTCAGGGCGAGAGACCCAGTACTTC

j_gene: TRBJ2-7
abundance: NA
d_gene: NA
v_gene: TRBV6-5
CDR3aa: CASSYSGSGDEQYF
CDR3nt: TGTGCCAGCAGTTACTCGGGCTCCGGCGACGAGCAGTACTTC

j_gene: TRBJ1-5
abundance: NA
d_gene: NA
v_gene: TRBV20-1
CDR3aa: CSASKGRADNQPQHF
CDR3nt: TGCAGTGCTAGTAAGGGCAGGGCGGACAATCAGCCCCAGCATTTT

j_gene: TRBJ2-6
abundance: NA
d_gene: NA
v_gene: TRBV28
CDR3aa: CATSFGANVLTF
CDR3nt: TGTGCCACCTCGTTTGGGGCCAACGTCCTGACTTTC

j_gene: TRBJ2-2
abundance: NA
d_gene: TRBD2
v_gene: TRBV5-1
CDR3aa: CASSPRGGGTGELFF
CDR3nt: TGCGCCAGCAGCCCCCGGGGGGGCGGAACCGGGGAGCTGTTTTTT

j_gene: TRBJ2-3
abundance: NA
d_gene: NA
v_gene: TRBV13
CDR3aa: CASSLQGFADTQYF
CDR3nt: TGTGCCAGCAGCCTACAGGGATTTGCAGATACGCAGTATTTT

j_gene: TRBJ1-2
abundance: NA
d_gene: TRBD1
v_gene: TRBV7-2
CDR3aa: CASSYNRGPYGYTF
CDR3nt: TGTGCCAGCAGTTACAACAGGGGTCCTTATGGCTACACCTTC